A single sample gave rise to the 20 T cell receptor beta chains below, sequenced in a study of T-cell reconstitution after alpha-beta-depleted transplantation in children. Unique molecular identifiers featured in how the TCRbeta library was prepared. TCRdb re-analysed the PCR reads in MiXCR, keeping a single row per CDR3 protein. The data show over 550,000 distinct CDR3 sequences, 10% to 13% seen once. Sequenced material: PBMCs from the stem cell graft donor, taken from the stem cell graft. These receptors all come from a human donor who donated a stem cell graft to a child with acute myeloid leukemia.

The CDR3 sequence is CASSYETGGFDTQYF. The CDR3 DNA sequence: TGTGCCAGCAGTTACGAGACAGGGGGATTCGATACGCAGTATTTT. The V call is TRBV5-5, the J call TRBJ2-3, with 9 bases that match TRBD1. The CDR3 runs 15 residues. Germline values: CDR1 SGHKS, CDR2 YYEKEE (reference sequence). The V and J ends lost 5 bases and 6 bases, in that order; junction bases with no gene match: 10.

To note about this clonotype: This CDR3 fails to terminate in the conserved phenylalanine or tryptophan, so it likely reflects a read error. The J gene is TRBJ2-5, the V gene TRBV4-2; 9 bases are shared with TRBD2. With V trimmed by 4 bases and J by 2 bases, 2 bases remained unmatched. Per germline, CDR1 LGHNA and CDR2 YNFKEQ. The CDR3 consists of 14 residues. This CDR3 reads CASSRLAEQETQYL. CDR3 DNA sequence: TGTGCCAGCAGCCGACTAGCGGAACAAGAGACCCAGTACCTC.

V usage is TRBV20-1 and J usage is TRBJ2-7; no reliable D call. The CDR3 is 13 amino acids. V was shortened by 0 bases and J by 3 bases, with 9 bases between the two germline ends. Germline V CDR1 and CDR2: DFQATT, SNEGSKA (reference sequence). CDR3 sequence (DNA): TGCAGTGCTAGAGAGGGCGGATACTACGAGCAGTACTTC. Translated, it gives CSAREGGYYEQYF.

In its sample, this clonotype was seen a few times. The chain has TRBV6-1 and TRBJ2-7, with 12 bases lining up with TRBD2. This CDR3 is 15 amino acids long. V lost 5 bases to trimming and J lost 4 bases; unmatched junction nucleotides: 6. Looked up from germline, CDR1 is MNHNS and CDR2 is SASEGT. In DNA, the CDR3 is TGTGCCAGCAGTCGACTAGCGGGAGAGGGATACGAGCAGTACTTC. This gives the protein CASSRLAGEGYEQYF.

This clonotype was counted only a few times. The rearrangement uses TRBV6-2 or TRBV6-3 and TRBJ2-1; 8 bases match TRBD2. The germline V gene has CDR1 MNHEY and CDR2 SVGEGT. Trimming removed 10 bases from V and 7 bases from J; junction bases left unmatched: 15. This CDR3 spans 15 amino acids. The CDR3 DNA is TGTGCCATCCAACTAAATAGCGGGAAGATGAATGAGCAGTTCTTC. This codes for CAIQLNSGKMNEQFF.

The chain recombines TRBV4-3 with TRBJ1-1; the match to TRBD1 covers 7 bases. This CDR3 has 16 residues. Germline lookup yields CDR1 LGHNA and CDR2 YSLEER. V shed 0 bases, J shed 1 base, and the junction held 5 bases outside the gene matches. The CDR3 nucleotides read TGCGCCAGCAGCCAAGACCCGGGACAGTCGAACACTGAAGCTTTCTTT. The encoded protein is CASSQDPGQSNTEAFF.

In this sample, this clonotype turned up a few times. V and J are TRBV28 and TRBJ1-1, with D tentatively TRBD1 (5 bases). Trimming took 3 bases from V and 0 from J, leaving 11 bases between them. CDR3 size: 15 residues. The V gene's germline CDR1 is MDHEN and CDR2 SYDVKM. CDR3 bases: TGTGCCAGCAGTTTCCAGGGTGTTTTGAACACTGAAGCTTTCTTT. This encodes CASSFQGVLNTEAFF.

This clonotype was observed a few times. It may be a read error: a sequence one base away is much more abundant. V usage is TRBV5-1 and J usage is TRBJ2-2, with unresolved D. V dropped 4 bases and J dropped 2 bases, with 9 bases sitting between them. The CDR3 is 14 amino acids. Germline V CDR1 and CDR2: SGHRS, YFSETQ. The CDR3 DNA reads TGCGCCAGCAGCAAGGAACCAAACACCGGGGAGCTGTTTTTT. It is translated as CASSKEPNTGELFF.

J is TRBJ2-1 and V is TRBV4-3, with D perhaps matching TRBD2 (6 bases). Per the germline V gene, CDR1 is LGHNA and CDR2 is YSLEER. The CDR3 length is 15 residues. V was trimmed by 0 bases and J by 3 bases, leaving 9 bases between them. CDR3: CASSQDLAYYNEQFF. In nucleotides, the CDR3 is TGCGCCAGCAGCCAAGATCTAGCGTACTACAATGAGCAGTTCTTC.

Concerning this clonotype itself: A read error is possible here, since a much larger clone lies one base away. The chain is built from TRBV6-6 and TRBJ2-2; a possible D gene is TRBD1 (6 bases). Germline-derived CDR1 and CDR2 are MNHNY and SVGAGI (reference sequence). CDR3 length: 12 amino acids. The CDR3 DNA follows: TGTGCCAGCGGGGGCCCCACCGGGAAGCTGTTTTTT. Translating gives CASGGPTGKLFF.

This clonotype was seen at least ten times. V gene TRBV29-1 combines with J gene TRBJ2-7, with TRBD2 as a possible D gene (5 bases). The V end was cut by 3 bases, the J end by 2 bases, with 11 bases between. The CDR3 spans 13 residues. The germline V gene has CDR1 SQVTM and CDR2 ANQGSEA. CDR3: CSVDQVGTYEQYF. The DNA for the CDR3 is TGCAGCGTTGATCAGGTCGGGACCTACGAGCAGTACTTC.

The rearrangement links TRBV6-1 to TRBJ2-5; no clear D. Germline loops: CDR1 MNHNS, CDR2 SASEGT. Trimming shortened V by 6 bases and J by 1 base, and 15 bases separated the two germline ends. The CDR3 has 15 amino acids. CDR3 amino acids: CASRILQKTQETQYF. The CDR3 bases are TGTGCCAGCAGAATTCTCCAGAAAACCCAAGAGACCCAGTACTTC.

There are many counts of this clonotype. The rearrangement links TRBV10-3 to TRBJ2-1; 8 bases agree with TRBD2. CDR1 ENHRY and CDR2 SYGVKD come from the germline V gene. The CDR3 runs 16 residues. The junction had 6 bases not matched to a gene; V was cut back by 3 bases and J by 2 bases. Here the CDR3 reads CAISDRGAGAYNEQFF. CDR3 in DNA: TGTGCCATCAGTGATCGGGGAGCGGGGGCCTACAATGAGCAGTTCTTC.

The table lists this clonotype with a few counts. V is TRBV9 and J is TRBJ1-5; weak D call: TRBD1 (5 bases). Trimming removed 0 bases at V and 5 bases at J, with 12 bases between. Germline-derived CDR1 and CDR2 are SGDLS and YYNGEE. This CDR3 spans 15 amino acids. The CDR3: CASSVGGRTDQPQHF. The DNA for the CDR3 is TGTGCCAGCAGCGTAGGGGGACGGACTGATCAGCCCCAGCATTTT.

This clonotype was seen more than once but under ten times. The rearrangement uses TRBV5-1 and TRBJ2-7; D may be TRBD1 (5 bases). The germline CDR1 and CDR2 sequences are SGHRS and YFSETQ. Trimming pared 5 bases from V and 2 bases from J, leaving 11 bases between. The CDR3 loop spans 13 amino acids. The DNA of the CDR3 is TGCGCCAGCAGACGAGAACAGGCCTACGAGCAGTACTTC. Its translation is CASRREQAYEQYF.

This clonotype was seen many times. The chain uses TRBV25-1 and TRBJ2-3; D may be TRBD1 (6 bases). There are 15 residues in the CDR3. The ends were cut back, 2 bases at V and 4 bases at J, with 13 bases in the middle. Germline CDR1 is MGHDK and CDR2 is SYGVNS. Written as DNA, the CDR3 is TGTGCCAGCAGTGAAGGGGGCAGGACAGCAGATACGCAGTATTTT. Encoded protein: CASSEGGRTADTQYF.

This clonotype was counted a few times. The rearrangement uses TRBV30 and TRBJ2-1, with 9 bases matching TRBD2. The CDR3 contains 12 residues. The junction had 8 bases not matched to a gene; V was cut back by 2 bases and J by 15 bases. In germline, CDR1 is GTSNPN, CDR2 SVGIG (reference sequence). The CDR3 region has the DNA TGTGCCTGGAGTTTAGCTAGCGGGACGAGGTTCTTC. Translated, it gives CAWSLASGTRFF.

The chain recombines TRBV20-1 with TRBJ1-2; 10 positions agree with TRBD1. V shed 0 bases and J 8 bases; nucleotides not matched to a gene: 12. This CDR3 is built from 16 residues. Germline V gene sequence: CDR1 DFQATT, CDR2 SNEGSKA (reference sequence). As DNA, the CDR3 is TGCAGTGCTAGAGATATAAGACAGGGGGCACGTAGAGGCTACACCTTC. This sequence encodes CSARDIRQGARRGYTF.

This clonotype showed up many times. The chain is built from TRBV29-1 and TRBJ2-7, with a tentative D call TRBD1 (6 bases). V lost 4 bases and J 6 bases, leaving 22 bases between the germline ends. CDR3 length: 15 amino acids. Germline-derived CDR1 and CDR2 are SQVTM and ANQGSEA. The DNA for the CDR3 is TGCAGCGTTGTGGCCCCTACAGGGATCAAGAGCGAGCAGTACTTC. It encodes CSVVAPTGIKSEQYF.

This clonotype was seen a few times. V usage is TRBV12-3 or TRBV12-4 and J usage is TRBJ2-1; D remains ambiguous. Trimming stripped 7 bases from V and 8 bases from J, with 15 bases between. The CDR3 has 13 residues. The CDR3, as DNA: TGTGCCAGCACCTCCGACTCGACATATGAGCAGTTCTTC. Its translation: CASTSDSTYEQFF.